The 2 T cell receptor beta chains below come from one sample, sequenced in a study of T cells after yellow fever vaccination (dated by TCRdb to the late 2010s). Interpreted using the paper, the treatment or condition label stands for: live attenuated yellow fever vaccine strain. Receptors were amplified or captured by 5' RACE. TCRdb lists the instrument as Illumina NovaSeq 6000. Starting from the raw public reads, TCRdb applied fastp trimming at Q25, assembled clones with MiXCR and retained in-frame beta chains. Merged by CDR3 protein, the rows form single entries marked with the most common genes and DNA. The sample contains some 390,000 distinct CDR3 sequences, around 20% of them found a single time. The ten biggest clones cover about a sixth of the sample. Sample: PBMCs, taken before the yellow fever booster vaccination. The source of these receptors is a man aged 18 to 29 who received the YFV17D yellow fever vaccine.

The J gene is TRBJ2-2, the V gene TRBV2, with 12 nucleotides matching TRBD2. Germline lookup yields CDR1 SNHLY and CDR2 FYNNEI. Trimming at V came to 7 bases and at J to 7 bases, leaving 7 bases not matched to a gene. CDR3 size: 15 residues. The CDR3 protein is CASKPTSGGFGELFF. In nucleotides, the CDR3 is TGTGCCAGCAAACCCACTAGCGGGGGGTTCGGGGAGCTGTTTTTT.

This clonotype was observed a few times. The V gene is TRBV20-1, the J gene TRBJ1-2; D uncertain. The CDR3 is made up of 12 amino acids. The ends were cut back, 4 bases at V and 8 bases at J, with 14 bases in the middle. Germline V lookup: CDR1 DFQATT, CDR2 SNEGSKA (reference sequence). CDR3 residues: CSAMGKLRGYTF. CDR3 bases: TGCAGTGCTATGGGCAAACTTCGCGGCTACACCTTC.